The source of this T cell receptor (beta chain) is a study of CD4 T cells in relation to SARS-CoV-2 and coronaviruses. Study observations and caveats: No donor gave both pre-pandemic and post-infection samples. Crossreactivity was assessed only for spike protein, not other viral proteins. The assay detects memory recall responses, not culture-primed primary responses. In 55% to 75% of donors, memory CD4+ clonotypes crossrecognized SARS-CoV-2 and at least one common cold coronavirus spike.

A remark on this clone: Its target is not known.

Deletions cut 2 bases from V and 1 base from J, with 12 bases between. There are 15 residues in the CDR3. Per germline, CDR1 SQVTM and CDR2 ANQGSEA. Before the COVID-19 pandemic, during about 2010-2019, CD4+ T cells were taken from unexposed donors. Using immunoSEQ multiplex PCR, the repertoire was profiled, and TCRdb retains in-frame clones only, with some absent. The sample contains about 70,000 clones, about 87% of which appear only once. The sequence was collected from a human donor in good health. V and J are TRBV29-1 and TRBJ2-1; tentatively, D is TRBD1 (6 bases). Material: memory CD4+ T cells from PBMCs. The CDR3 sequence is CSVETLDRSYNEQFF. In DNA, the CDR3 is TGCAGCGTTGAAACGCTTGACAGGTCCTACAATGAGCAGTTCTTC.